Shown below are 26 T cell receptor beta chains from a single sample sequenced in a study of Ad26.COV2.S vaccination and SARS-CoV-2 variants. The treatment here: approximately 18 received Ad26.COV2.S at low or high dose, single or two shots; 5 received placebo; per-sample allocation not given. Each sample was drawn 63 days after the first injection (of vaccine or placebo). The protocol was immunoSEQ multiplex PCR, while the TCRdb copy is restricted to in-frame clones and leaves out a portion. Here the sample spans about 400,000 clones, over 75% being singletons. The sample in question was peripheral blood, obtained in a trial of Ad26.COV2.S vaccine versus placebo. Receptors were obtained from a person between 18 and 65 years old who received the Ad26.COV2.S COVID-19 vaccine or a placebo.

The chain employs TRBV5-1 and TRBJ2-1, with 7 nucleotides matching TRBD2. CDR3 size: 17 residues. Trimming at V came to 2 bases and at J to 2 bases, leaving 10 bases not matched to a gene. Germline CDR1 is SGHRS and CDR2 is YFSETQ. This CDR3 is CASSFPLGGSTYNEQFF. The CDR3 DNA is TGCGCCAGCAGCTTCCCGCTCGGGGGGTCCACCTACAATGAGCAGTTCTTC.

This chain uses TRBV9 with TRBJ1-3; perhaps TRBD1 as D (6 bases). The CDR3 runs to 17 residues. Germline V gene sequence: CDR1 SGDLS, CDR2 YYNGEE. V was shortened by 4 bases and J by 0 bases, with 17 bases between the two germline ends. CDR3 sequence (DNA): TGTGCCAGCAGCCCGTCAGGGGCGGGGTACTCTGGAAACACCATATATTTT. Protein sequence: CASSPSGAGYSGNTIYF.

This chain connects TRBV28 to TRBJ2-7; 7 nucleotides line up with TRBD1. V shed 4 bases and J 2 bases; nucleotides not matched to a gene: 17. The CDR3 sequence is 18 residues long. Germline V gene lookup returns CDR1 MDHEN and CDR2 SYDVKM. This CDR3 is CASSSWTGVTNPPYEQYF. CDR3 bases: TGTGCCAGCAGTTCCTGGACAGGCGTTACCAACCCACCCTACGAGCAGTACTTC. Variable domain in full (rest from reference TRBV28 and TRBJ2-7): DVKVTQSSRYLVKRTGEKVFLECVQDMDHENMFWYRQDPGLGLRLIYFSYDVKMKEKGDIPEGYSVSREKKERFSLILESASTNQTSMYLCASSSWTGVTNPPYEQYFGPGTRLTVT.

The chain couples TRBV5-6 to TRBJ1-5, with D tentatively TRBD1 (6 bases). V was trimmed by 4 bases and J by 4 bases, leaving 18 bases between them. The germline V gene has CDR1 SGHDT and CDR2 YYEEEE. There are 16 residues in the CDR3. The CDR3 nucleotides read TGTGCCAGCAGCACCTTGCAGGGGTCATATAATCAGCCCCAGCATTTT. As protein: CASSTLQGSYNQPQHF.

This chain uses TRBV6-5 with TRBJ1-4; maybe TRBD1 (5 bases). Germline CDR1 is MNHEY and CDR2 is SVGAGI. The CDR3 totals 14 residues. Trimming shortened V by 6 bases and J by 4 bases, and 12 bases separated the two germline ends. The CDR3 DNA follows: TGTGCCAGCAGGAGGGGACGCGTTAATGAAAAACTGTTTTTT. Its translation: CASRRGRVNEKLFF.

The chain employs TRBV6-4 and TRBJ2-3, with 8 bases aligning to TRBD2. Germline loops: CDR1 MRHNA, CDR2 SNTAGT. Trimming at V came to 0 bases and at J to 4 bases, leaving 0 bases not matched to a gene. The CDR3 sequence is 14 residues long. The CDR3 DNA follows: TGTGCCAGCAGTGACTCGGGACTAGCAGATACGCAGTATTTT. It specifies CASSDSGLADTQYF.

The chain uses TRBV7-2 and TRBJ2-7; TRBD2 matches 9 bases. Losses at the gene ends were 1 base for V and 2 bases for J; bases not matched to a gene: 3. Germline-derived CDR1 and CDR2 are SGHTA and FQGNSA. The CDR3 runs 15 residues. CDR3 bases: TGTGCCAGCAGCTTAGATCCTAGCGGGGCCTACGAGCAGTACTTC. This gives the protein CASSLDPSGAYEQYF.

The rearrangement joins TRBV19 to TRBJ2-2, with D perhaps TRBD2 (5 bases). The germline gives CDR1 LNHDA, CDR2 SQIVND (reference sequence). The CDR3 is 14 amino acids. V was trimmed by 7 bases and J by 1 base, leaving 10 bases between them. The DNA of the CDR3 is TGTGCCAGTACCGGACTCGGGAACACCGGGGAGCTGTTTTTT. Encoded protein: CASTGLGNTGELFF.

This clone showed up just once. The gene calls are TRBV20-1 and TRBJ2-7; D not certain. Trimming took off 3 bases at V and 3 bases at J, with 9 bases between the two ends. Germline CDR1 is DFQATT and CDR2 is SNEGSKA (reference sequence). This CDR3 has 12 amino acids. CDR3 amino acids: CSASPTDYEQYF. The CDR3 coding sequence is TGCAGTGCTAGTCCGACTGACTACGAGCAGTACTTC.

CDR3 region: CASSVDRTYEQYF. The CDR3 DNA sequence: TGCGCCAGCAGCGTGGACAGGACCTACGAGCAGTACTTC. The rearrangement uses TRBV5-1 and TRBJ2-7; 7 nucleotides agree with TRBD1. The CDR3 loop spans 13 amino acids. Trimming removed 4 bases from V and 2 bases from J; junction bases left unmatched: 3. Per germline, CDR1 SGHRS and CDR2 YFSETQ.

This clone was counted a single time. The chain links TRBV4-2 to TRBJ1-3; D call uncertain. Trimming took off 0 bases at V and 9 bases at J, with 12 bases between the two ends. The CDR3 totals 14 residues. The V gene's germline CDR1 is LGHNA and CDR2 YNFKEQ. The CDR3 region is CASSQDPVYGTIYF. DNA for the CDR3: TGTGCCAGCAGCCAAGATCCGGTTTACGGCACCATATATTTT.

The CDR3 here is CASSLTGGSTEAFF. CDR3 coding DNA: TGTGCCAGCAGTTTGACAGGGGGGAGCACTGAAGCTTTCTTT. This rearrangement joins TRBV27 to TRBJ1-1; TRBD1 matches 9 bases. Germline-derived CDR1 and CDR2 are MNHEY and SMNVEV (reference sequence). The J segment lost 4 bases and the V segment lost 3 bases, leaving 3 bases of the junction unmatched. CDR3 length: 14 amino acids.

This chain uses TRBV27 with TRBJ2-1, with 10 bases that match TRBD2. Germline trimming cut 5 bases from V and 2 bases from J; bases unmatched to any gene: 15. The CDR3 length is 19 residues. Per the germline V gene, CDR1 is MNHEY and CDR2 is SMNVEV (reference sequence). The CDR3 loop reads CASSPPRLAGPPPYNEQFF. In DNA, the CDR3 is TGTGCCAGCAGTCCTCCGAGACTAGCGGGTCCCCCCCCCTACAATGAGCAGTTCTTC.

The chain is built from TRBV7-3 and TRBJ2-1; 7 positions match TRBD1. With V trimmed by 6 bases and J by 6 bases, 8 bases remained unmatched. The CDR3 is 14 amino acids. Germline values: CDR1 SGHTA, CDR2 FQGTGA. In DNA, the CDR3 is TGTGCCAGCAGACCTACAGGGGAGACCAATGAGCAGTTCTTC. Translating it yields CASRPTGETNEQFF.

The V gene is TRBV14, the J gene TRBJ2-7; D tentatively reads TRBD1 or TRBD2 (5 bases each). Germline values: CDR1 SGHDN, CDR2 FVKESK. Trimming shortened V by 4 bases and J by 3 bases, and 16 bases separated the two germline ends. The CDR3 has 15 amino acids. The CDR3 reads CASSPGTGPFYEQYF. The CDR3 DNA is TGTGCCAGCAGCCCTGGGACGGGCCCTTTCTACGAGCAGTACTTC.

This CDR3 is CASSPPPGQGNQPQHF. CDR3 bases: TGTGCCAGCTCACCACCCCCGGGACAGGGTAATCAGCCCCAGCATTTT. The V gene is TRBV18, the J gene TRBJ1-5, with 9 bases that match TRBD1. CDR1 is KGHSH and CDR2 is LQKENI in the germline V gene. The V gene end was trimmed by 0 bases and the J gene end by 4 bases; junction bases not matched to a gene: 4. The CDR3 runs to 16 residues.

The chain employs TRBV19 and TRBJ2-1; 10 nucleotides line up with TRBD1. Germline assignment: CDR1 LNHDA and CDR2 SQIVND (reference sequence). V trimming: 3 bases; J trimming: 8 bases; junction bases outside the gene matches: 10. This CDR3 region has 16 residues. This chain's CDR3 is CASSIGLDRGSDEQFF. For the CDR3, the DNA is TGTGCCAGTAGTATCGGACTGGACAGGGGGTCGGATGAGCAGTTCTTC. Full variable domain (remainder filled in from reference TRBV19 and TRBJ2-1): DGGITQSPKYLFRKEGQNVTLSCEQNLNHDAMYWYRQDPGQGLRLIYYSQIVNDFQKGDIAEGYSVSREKKESFPLTVTSAQKNPTAFYLCASSIGLDRGSDEQFFGPGTRLTVL.

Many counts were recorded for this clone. The CDR3 region has the DNA TGCGCCAGCAGCCAAGATGGGACAGGGGGCTACAATGAGCAGTTCTTC. This translates into CASSQDGTGGYNEQFF. J is TRBJ2-1 and V is TRBV4-3; TRBD1 agrees at 11 bases. This CDR3 is 16 amino acids long. V trimming: 0 bases; J trimming: 3 bases; junction bases outside the gene matches: 1. The germline gives CDR1 LGHNA, CDR2 YSLEER.

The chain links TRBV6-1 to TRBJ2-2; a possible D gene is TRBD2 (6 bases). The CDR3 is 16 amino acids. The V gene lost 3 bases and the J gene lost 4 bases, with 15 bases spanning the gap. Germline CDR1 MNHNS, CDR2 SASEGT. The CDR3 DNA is TGTGCCAGCAGTGAGCTGGGAGGAGGGCGCACCGGGGAGCTGTTTTTT. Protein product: CASSELGGGRTGELFF.

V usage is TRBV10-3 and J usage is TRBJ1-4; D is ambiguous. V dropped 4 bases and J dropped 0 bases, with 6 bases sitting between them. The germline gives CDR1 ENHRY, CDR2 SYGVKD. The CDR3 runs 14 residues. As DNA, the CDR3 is TGTGCCATCAGTGCCGAGGCAACTAATGAAAAACTGTTTTTT. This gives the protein CAISAEATNEKLFF.

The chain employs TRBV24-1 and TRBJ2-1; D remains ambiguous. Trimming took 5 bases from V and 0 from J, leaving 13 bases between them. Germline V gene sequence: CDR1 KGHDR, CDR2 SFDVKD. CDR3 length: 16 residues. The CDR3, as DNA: TGTGCCACCAGTGGGGCGGCCCTGAGCTCCTACAATGAGCAGTTCTTC. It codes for CATSGAALSSYNEQFF.

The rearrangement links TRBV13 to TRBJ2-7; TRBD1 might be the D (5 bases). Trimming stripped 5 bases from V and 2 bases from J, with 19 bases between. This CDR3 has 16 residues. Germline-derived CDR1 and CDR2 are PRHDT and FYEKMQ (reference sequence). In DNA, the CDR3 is TGTGCCAGCAGCCCAGAGGCAGGGAACCCTCCCTACGAGCAGTACTTC. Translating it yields CASSPEAGNPPYEQYF.

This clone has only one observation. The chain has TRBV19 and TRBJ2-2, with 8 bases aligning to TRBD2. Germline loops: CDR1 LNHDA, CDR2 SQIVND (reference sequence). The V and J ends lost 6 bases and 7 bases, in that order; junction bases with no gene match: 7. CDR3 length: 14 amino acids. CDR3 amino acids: CASRAGVWGGELFF. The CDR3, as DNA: TGTGCCAGTAGAGCGGGAGTTTGGGGCGGGGAGCTGTTTTTT.

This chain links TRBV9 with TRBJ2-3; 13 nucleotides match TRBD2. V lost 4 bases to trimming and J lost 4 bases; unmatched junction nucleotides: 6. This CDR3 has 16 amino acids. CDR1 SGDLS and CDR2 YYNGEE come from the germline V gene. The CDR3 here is CASSPGLAGVSDTQYF. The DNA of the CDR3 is TGTGCCAGCAGCCCCGGACTAGCGGGAGTGTCAGATACGCAGTATTTT.

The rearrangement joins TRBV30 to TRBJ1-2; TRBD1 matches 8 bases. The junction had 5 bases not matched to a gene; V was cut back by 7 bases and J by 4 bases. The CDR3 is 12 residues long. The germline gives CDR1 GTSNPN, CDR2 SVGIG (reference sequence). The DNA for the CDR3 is TGTGCCTACCGACAGGGGAGCTATGGCTACACCTTC. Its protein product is CAYRQGSYGYTF. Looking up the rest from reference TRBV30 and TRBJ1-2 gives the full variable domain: SQTIHQWPATLVQPVGSPLSLECTVEGTSNPNLYWYRQAAGRGLQLLFYSVGIGQISSEVPQNLSASRPQDRQFILSSKKLLLSDSGFYLCAYRQGSYGYTFGSGTRLTVV.

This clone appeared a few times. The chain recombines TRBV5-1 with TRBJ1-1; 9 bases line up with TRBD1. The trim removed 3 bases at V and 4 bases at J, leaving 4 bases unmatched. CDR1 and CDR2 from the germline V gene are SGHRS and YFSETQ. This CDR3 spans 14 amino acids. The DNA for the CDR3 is TGCGCCAGCAGCTGGAGACAGGGGGGCACTGAAGCTTTCTTT. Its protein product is CASSWRQGGTEAFF.